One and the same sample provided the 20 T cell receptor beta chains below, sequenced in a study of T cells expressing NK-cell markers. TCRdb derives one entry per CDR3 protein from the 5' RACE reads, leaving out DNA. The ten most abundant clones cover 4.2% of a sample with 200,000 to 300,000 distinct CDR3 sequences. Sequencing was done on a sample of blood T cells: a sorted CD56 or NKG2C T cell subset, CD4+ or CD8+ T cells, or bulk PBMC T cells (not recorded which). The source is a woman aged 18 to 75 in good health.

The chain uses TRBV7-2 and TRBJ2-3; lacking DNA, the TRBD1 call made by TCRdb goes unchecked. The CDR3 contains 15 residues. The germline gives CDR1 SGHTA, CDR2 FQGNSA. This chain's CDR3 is CASRDPAGGADTQYF.

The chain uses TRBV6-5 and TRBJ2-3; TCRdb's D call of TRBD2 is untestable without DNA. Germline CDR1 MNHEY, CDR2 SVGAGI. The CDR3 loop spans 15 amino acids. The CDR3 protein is CASSYSPLAGGTQYF.

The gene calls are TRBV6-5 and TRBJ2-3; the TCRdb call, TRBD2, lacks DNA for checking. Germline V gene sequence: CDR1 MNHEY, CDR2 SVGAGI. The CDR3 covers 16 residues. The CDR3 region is CASSYSSGRFTDTQYF.

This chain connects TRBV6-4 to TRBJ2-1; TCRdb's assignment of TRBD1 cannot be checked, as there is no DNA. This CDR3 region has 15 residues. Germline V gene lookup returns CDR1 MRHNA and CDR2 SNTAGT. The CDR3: CASSSTGVSNNEQFF.

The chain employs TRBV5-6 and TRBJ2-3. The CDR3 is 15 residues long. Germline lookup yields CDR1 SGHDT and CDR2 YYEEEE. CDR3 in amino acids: CASNVHRLGTDTQYF.

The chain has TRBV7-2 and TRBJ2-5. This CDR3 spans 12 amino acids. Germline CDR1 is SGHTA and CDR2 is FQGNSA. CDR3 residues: CASSLSGETQYF. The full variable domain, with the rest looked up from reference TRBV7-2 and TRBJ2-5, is GAGVSQSPSNKVTEKGKDVELRCDPISGHTALYWYRQSLGQGLEFLIYFQGNSAPDKSGLPSDRFSAERTGGSVSTLTIQRTQQEDSAVYLCASSLSGETQYFGPGTRLLVL.

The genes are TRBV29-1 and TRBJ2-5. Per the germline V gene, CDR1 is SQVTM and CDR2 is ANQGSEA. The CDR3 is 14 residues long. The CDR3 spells CSGGGRVAGETQYF.

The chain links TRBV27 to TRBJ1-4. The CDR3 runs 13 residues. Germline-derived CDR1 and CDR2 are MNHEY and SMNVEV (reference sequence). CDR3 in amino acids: CASKSGGREKLFF.

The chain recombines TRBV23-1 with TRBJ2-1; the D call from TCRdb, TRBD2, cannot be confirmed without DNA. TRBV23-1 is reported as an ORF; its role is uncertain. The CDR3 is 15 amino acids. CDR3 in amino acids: CASGSLAETYNEQFF.

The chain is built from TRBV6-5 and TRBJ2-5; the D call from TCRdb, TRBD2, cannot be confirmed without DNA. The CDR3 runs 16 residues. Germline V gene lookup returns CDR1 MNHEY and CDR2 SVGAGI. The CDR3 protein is CASSYRLFGSEETQYF.

CDR3 loop: CASSLGAANEKLFF. The V and J genes are TRBV5-1 and TRBJ1-4. This CDR3 has 14 residues. Germline V CDR1 and CDR2: SGHRS, YFSETQ.

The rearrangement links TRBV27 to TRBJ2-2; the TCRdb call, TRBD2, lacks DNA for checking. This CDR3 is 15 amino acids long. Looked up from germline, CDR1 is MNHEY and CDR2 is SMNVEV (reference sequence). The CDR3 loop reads CASTVAGGNTGELFF.

The chain's CDR3 is CASSLRKGAQPQHF. The rearrangement uses TRBV12-3 or TRBV12-4 and TRBJ1-5; the TCRdb call, TRBD1, lacks DNA for checking. This CDR3 is 14 amino acids long.

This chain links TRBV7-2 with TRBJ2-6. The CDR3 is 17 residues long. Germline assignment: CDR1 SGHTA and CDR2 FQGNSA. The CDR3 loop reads CASSLFPIVAGANVLTF.

The CDR3 sequence: CSAGPGGVSSYGYTF. This chain connects TRBV20-1 to TRBJ1-2; TCRdb lists TRBD1, though no DNA is available to test this call. CDR1 and CDR2 (germline): DFQATT, SNEGSKA (reference sequence). There are 15 residues in the CDR3.

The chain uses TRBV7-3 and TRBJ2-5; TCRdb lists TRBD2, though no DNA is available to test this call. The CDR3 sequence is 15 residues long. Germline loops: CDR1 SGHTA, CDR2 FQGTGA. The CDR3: CASSRLAAGQETQYF.

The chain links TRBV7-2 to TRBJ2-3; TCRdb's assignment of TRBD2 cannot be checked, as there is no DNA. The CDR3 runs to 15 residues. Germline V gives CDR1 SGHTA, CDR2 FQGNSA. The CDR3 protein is CASSLASGGSDTQYF.

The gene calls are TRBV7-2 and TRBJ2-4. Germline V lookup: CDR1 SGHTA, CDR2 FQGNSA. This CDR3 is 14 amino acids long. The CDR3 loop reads CASSSLRLENIQYF.

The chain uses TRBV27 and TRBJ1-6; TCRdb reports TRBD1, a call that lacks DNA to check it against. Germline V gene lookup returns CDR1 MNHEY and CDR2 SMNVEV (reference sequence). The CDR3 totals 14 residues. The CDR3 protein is CASHPGQGNSPLHF.

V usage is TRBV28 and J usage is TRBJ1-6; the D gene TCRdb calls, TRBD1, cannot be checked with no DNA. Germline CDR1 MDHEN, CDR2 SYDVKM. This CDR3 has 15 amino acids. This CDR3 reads CASKPQGARGSPLHF.